This note documents a single TCR beta chain sequence. Sample treatment: oral pan-JAK inhibitor, 5-10 mg twice daily. There are 15 residues in the CDR3. Germline lookup yields CDR1 MDHEN and CDR2 SYDVKM. V lost 5 bases to trimming and J lost 3 bases, with 14 bases between them. This sample stems from a study of CD8+ T cells in alopecia areata. RNA was isolated and reverse transcribed to cDNA, the sequencing template. The repertoire was sequenced with immunoSEQ multiplex PCR; TCRdb's copy has only in-frame clones and lacks some. The sample has roughly 200,000 clones; roughly 50% are singletons. This sequence originates from a human donor with alopecia areata. The material sequenced was CD8+ T cells sorted from blood, taken at week 24, from a patient treated with tofacitinib. This rearrangement joins TRBV28 to TRBJ1-5; D is possibly TRBD1 (5 bases). The chain's CDR3 is CASSLRGGSNQPQHF. The CDR3 DNA is TGTGCCAGCAGTCTTCGTGGGGGTTCCAATCAGCCCCAGCATTTT.